This T cell receptor beta chain was identified during a study of cytomegalovirus exposure and HLA in healthy donors. CDR1 and CDR2 from the germline V gene are SGHVS and FQNEAQ. This CDR3 has 16 amino acids. Unmatched junction bases numbered 6, after V lost 3 bases and J lost 2 bases. PCR employed 60 Vbeta and 13 Jbeta primers. Original analysis: In a later analysis, 10 million to 11 million of some 80 million unique beta chains occurred in at least two donors. Produced via immunoSEQ multiplex PCR; TCRdb's table is partial and in-frame only. Clonal size and the V and J genes are those of that table, whereas D and trimming came from the DNA. The sample consists of 150,000 to 200,000 clones, roughly 84% of them appearing once.

Sequencing input: PBMCs. The rearrangement uses TRBV7-8 and TRBJ1-5; the match to TRBD1 covers 8 bases. The TCR was taken from a boy aged 10-17 years in good health and CMV-seronegative. DNA of the CDR3: TGTGCCAGCAGCTTGGATCAGGGGGCTGGCAATCAGCCCCAGCATTTT. Protein product: CASSLDQGAGNQPQHF.